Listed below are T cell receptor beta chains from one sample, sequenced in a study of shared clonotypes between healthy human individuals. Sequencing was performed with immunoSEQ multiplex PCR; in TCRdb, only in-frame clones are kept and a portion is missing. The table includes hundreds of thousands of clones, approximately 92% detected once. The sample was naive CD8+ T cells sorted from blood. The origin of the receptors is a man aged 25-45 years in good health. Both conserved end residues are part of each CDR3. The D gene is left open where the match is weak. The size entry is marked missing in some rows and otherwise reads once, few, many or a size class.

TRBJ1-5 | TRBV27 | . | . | CASSLLGVGQPQHF | TGTGCCAGCAGTTTGTTAGGGGTTGGTCAGCCCCAGCATTTT
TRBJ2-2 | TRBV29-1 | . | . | CSVTGPGTGELFF | TGCAGCGTAACAGGGCCCGGCACCGGGGAACTGTTTTTT
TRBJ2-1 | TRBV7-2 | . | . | CASSPTGLSYNEQFF | TGTGCCAGCAGCCCTACAGGGCTCTCCTACAATGAGCAGTTCTTC
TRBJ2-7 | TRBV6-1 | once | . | CASSERGTSPSYEQYF | TGTGCCAGCAGTGAAAGGGGGACGTCCCCTTCCTACGAGCAGTACTTC
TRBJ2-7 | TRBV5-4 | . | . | CASSTGLLSYEQYF | TGTGCCAGCAGCACGGGACTCCTCTCCTACGAGCAGTACTTC
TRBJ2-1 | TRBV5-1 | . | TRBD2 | CASSIGRAYYNEQFF | TGCGCCAGCAGCATCGGGAGGGCTTACTACAATGAGCAGTTCTTC
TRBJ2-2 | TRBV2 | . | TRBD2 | CASSRGGAGELFF | TGTGCCAGCAGCCGCGGGGGGGCCGGGGAGCTGTTTTTT
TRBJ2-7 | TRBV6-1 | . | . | CASREGLTYEQYF | TGTGCCAGCAGAGAAGGACTTACGTACGAGCAGTACTTC
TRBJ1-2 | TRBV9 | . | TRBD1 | CASSALSTGGYGYTF | TGTGCCAGCAGCGCGCTGTCGACAGGGGGATATGGCTACACCTTC
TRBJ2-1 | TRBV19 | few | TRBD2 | CASSGGLASSYNEQFF | TGTGCCAGTAGTGGGGGACTAGCGAGCTCCTACAATGAGCAGTTCTTC
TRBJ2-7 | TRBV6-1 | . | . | CASSEFPRPYEQYF | TGTGCCAGCAGTGAATTTCCTCGGCCGTACGAGCAGTACTTC
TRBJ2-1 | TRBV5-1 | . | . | CASSFESSGYNEQFF | TGCGCCAGCAGCTTCGAATCCAGCGGCTACAATGAGCAGTTCTTC
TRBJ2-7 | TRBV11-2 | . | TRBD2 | CASSSTGTSGYYEQYF | TGTGCCAGCAGTTCTACCGGGACTAGCGGATACTACGAGCAGTACTTC
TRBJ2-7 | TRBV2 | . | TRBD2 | CASSGELADYEQYF | TGTGCCAGCAGTGGGGAACTAGCGGACTACGAGCAGTACTTC
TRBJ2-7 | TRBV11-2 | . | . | CASSLRDETYEQYF | TGTGCCAGCAGCTTGAGAGACGAGACCTACGAGCAGTACTTC
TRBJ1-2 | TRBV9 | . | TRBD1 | CASNQLTGGVGYTF | TGTGCCAGCAACCAACTAACAGGGGGCGTTGGCTACACCTTC
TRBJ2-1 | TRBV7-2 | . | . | CASSQGLLFNEQFF | TGTGCCAGCAGCCAGGGCCTTCTGTTCAATGAGCAGTTCTTC
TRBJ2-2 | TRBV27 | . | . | CASSDLGIGELFF | TGTGCCAGCAGTGACCTAGGAATCGGGGAGCTGTTTTTT
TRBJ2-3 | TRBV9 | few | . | CASSVGGGRSTDTQYF | TGTGCCAGCAGCGTCGGAGGAGGGAGGTCCACAGATACGCAGTATTTT
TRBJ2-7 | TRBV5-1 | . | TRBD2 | CASSYGLAGGPSSYEQYF | TGCGCCAGCAGCTATGGACTAGCGGGAGGACCTAGCTCCTACGAGCAGTACTTC
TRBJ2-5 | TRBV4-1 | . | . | CASSQEGFRGGAETQYF | TGCGCCAGCAGCCAAGAGGGTTTCAGGGGGGGGGCAGAGACCCAGTACTTC
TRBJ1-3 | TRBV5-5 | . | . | CASSSRSSGNTIYF | TGTGCCAGCAGCTCCCGTAGCTCTGGAAACACCATATATTTT
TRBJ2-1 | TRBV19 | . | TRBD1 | CASSPRWDRATEQFF | TGTGCCAGTAGTCCCCGATGGGACAGGGCCACTGAGCAGTTCTTC
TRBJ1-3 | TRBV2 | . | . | CASSGQDRGGRNTIYF | TGTGCCAGCAGTGGACAGGACAGAGGCGGTCGAAACACCATATATTTT
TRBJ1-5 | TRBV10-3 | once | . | CAASPGDNQPQHF | TGTGCCGCCTCTCCCGGAGACAATCAGCCCCAGCATTTT
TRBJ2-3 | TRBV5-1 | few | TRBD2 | CASSLGSGDRTDTQYF | TGCGCCAGCAGCTTGGGTAGCGGGGACCGCACAGATACGCAGTATTTT
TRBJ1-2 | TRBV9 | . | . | CASSASSDGNYGYTF | TGTGCCAGCAGCGCTAGCTCCGACGGAAACTATGGCTACACCTTC
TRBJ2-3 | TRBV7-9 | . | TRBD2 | CASSLKSGASTDTQYF | TGTGCCAGCAGCTTAAAAAGCGGGGCTAGCACAGATACGCAGTATTTT
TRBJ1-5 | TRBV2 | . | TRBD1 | CASRGTGGNQPQHF | TGTGCCAGCAGGGGAACAGGGGGCAATCAGCCCCAGCATTTT
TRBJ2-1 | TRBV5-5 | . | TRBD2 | CASSLAWASGSHEQFF | TGTGCCAGCAGCTTGGCCTGGGCTAGCGGGAGCCATGAGCAGTTCTTC
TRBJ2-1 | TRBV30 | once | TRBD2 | CASEREEVYEQFF | TGTGCCTCGGAGCGGGAGGAGGTGTATGAGCAGTTCTTC
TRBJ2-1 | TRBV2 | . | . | CASSPGQGFFEQFF | TGTGCCAGCAGCCCGGGGCAGGGCTTTTTTGAGCAGTTCTTC
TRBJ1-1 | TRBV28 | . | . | CASSPLQTVNTEAFF | TGTGCCAGCAGCCCCCTACAGACGGTGAACACTGAAGCTTTCTTT
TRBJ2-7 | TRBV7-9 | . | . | CASSPLMDYEQYF | TGTGCCAGCAGCCCCCTGATGGACTACGAGCAGTACTTC
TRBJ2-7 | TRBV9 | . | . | CASSAMSGYEQYF | TGTGCCAGCAGCGCCATGTCCGGGTACGAGCAGTACTTC
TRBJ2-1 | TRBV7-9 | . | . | CASSLSILAGMEFF | TGTGCCAGCAGCTTATCGATTTTGGCGGGAATGGAGTTCTTC
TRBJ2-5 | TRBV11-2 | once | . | CASSSLLGSGPSQETQYF | TGTGCCAGCAGCTCATTACTAGGTAGCGGACCCTCCCAAGAGACCCAGTACTTC
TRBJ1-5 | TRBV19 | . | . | CASSIRGGSNQPQHF | TGTGCCAGTAGTATCCGGGGGGGTAGCAATCAGCCCCAGCATTTT
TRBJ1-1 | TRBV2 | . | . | CASYRATEAFF | TGTGCCAGCTACAGGGCTACTGAAGCTTTCTTT
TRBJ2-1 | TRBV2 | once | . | CASSLPTYNEQFF | TGTGCCAGCAGTCTACCAACCTACAATGAGCAGTTCTTC
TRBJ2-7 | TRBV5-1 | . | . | CASSLGAANSYEQYF | TGCGCCAGCAGCTTGGGGGCAGCGAACTCCTACGAGCAGTACTTC
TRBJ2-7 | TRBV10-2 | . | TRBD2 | CASLASGSQSYEQYF | TGCGCCAGTTTGGCTAGCGGGAGCCAATCCTACGAGCAGTACTTC
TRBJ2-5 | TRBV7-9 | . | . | CASSPPEDGRPRGETQYF | TGTGCCAGCAGCCCCCCAGAGGATGGGAGGCCCCGTGGGGAGACCCAGTACTTC
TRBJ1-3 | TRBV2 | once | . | CASSEAGASSGNTIYF | TGTGCCAGCAGTGAAGCAGGGGCCAGCTCTGGAAACACCATATATTTT
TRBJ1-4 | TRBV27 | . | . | CASSNTGTRGEKLFF | TGTGCCAGCAGTAATACCGGGACGAGGGGTGAAAAACTGTTTTTT
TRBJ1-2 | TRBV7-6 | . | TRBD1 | CASSLGKSPHRGVNGYTF | TGTGCCAGCAGCTTAGGAAAAAGTCCACACAGGGGTGTGAATGGCTACACCTTC
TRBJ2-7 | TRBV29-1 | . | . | CSVLRANTYEQYF | TGCAGCGTTCTCCGGGCCAATACCTACGAGCAGTACTTC
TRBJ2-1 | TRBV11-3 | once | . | CASSFREPNYNEQFF | TGTGCCAGCAGCTTTCGTGAGCCGAACTACAATGAGCAGTTCTTC
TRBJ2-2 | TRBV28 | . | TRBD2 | CASSSAGVTGELFF | TGTGCCAGCAGTTCTGCGGGGGTCACCGGGGAGCTGTTTTTT
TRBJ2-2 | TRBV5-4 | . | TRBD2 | CASSSSGNTGELFF | TGTGCCAGCAGCTCTAGCGGGAACACCGGGGAGCTGTTTTTT
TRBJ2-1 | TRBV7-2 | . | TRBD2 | CASSSPGTSEIFSYNEQFF | TGTGCCAGCAGCTCTCCCGGGACTAGCGAAATTTTCTCCTACAATGAGCAGTTCTTC
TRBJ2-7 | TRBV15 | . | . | CATSTDRGTSYEQYF | TGTGCCACCAGCACCGATCGGGGGACCTCCTACGAGCAGTACTTC
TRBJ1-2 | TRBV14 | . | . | CASSQPQGSAGYTF | TGTGCCAGCAGCCAACCGCAGGGATCCGCTGGCTACACCTTC
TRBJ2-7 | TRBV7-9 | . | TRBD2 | CASSLAQREYEQYF | TGTGCCAGCAGCTTAGCTCAGCGGGAGTACGAGCAGTACTTC